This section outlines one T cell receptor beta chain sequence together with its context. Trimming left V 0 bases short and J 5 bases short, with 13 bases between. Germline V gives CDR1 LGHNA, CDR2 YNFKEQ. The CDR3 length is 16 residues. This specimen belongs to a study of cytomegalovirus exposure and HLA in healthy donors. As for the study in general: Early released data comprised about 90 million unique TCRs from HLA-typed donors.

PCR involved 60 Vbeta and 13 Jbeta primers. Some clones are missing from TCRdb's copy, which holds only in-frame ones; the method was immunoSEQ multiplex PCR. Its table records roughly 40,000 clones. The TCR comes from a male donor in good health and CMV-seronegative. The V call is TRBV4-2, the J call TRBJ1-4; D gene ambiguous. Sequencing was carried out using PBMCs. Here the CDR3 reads CASSQDAGSGNEKLFF. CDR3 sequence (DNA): TGTGCCAGCAGCCAAGATGCGGGATCGGGAAATGAAAAACTGTTTTTT.